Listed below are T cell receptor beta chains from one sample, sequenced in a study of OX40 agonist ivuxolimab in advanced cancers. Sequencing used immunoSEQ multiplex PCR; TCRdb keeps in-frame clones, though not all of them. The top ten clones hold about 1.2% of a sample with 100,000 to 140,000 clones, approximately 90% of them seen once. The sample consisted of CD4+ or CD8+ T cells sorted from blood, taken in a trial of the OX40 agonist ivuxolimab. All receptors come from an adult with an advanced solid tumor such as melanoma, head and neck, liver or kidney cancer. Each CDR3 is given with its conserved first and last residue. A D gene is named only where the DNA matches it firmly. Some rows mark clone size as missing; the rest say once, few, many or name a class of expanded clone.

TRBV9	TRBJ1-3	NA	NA	TGTGCCAGCAGCGTCCAGACGGGGATCTCTGGAAACACCATATATTTT	CASSVQTGISGNTIYF
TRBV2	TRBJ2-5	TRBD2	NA	TGTGCCAGCAGGCCGGGACTAGCTCGTACCCAGTACTTC	CASRPGLARTQYF
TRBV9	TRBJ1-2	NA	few	TGTGCCAGCAGCGTAGGAGGGTCAGGGGGCTACACCTTC	CASSVGGSGGYTF
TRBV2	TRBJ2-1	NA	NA	TGTGCCAGCACTGTGGGCGCAAGCTCCTACAATGAGCAGTTCTTC	CASTVGASSYNEQFF
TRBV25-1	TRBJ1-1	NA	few	TGTGCCAGCAGTGTTGAGGGTGGAGGCACTGAAGCTTTCTTT	CASSVEGGGTEAFF
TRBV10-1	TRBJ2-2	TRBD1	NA	TGCGCCAGCAGTGATCCGGGACAGGGGCCCCCCGGGGAGCTGTTTTTT	CASSDPGQGPPGELFF
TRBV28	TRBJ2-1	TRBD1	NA	TGTGCCAGCAGTTTTGAGGGGACAGGGGGATACGGTGAGCAGTTCTTC	CASSFEGTGGYGEQFF
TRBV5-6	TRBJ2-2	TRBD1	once	TGTGCCAGCAGCTTGTGGACAGGACTGAACACCGGGGAGCTGTTTTTT	CASSLWTGLNTGELFF
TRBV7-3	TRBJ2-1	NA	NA	TGTGCCAGCAGCTTCAAACAGGACAATGAGCAGTTCTTC	CASSFKQDNEQFF
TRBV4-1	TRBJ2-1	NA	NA	TGCGCCAGCAGCCAAGAGAGGGAGTCCTACAATGAGCAGTTCTTC	CASSQERESYNEQFF
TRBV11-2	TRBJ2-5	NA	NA	TGTGCCAGCAGTTCCCAGAGGGTCGGGACCTCTGTGACCCAGTACTTC	CASSSQRVGTSVTQYF
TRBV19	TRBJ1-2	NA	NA	TGTGCCAGTAGTATAGATCCCGGGGTGGGCCCAAAGGGAAGCTATGGCTACACCTTC	CASSIDPGVGPKGSYGYTF
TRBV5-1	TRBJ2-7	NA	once	TGCGCCAGCAGCGCCTCCTACGAGCAGTACTTC	CASSASYEQYF
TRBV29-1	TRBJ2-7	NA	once	TGCAGCGTTGTAAGGCGGGGTCCGGAAGAGCAGTACTTC	CSVVRRGPEEQYF
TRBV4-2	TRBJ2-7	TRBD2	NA	TGTGCCAGCAGCCAAGGACTAGCGGGCACCTACGAGCAGTACTTC	CASSQGLAGTYEQYF
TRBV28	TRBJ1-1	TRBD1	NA	TGTGCCAGCAGCCCGACAGGGACCTACACTGAAGCTTTCTTT	CASSPTGTYTEAFF
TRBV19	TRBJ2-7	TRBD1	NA	TGTGCCAGTAGTATATCCCCCCCTTCCGGGACAGCCATCTACGAGCAGTACTTC	CASSISPPSGTAIYEQYF
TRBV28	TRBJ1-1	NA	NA	TGTGCCAGCAGTTTAAGGGTTAACACTGAAGCTTTCTTT	CASSLRVNTEAFF
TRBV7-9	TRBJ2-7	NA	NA	TGTGCCAGCAGCTTCGAGGGACCGTTCTACGAGCAGTACTTC	CASSFEGPFYEQYF
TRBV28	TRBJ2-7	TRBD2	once	TGTGCCAGCAGGTCTCCGGGAGGAGGGTACGAGCAGTACTTC	CASRSPGGGYEQYF
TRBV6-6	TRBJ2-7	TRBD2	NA	TGTGCCAGCAGCCGGGGGGCCTACGAGCAGTACTTC	CASSRGAYEQYF
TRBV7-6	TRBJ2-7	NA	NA	TGTGCCAGCAGCCCCCGAGTACAGGGTGATTACGAGCAGTACTTC	CASSPRVQGDYEQYF
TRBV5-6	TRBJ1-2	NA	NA	TGTGCCAGCAGCCCGGCCTACAACTATGGCTACACCTTC	CASSPAYNYGYTF
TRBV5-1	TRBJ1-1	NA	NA	TGCGCCAGCAGCTTCGGTTCCCCAGGAGGAACTGAAGCTTTCTTT	CASSFGSPGGTEAFF
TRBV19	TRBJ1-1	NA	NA	TGTGCCAGTATTGGAACAGGCCCATACACTGAAGCTTTCTTT	CASIGTGPYTEAFF
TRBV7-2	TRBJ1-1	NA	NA	TGTGCCAGCAGCTCTACAGGAGATAACACTGAAGCTTTCTTT	CASSSTGDNTEAFF
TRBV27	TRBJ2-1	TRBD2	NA	TGTGCCAGCAGTTTAAAGAGGGGGAGACTAGCGGGAGAGGGTGAGCAGTTCTTC	CASSLKRGRLAGEGEQFF
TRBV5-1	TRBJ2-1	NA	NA	TGCGCCAGCACACCCGGTCGAGAGGGAAACAATGAGCAGTTCTTC	CASTPGREGNNEQFF
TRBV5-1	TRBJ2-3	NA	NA	TGCGCCAGCAGCTATGACCAGGGAACAGATACGCAGTATTTT	CASSYDQGTDTQYF
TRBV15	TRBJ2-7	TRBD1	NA	TGTGCCAGCTTCCGGGACAGGGTCTACGAGCAGTACTTC	CASFRDRVYEQYF
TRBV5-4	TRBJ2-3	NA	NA	TGTGCCAGCAGCCTCCACACAGATACGCAGTATTTT	CASSLHTDTQYF
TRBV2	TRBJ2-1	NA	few	TGTGCCAGCAGTGAAGCGGTGGCATTTGCGGAAGCCTTCTTC	CASSEAVAFAEAFF
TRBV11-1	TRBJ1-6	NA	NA	TGTGCCAGCAGGAAGACAGTTAATTCACCCCTCCACTTT	CASRKTVNSPLHF
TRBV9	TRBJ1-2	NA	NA	TGTGCCAGCAGCGTAGCTGTGGGGGTAGACGGCTACACCTTC	CASSVAVGVDGYTF
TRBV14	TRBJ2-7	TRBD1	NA	TGTGCCAGCAGCCGCTGGACAGGGACGGACGAGCAGTACTTC	CASSRWTGTDEQYF
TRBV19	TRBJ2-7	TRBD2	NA	TGTGCCAGTAGTTTAGCGGGAGCCTCCTACGAGCAGTACTTC	CASSLAGASYEQYF
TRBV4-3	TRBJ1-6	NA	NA	TGCGCCAGCAGCCAGGGGGACTTACCGAGCTCCTATAATTCACCCCTCCACTTT	CASSQGDLPSSYNSPLHF
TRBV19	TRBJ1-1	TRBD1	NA	TGTGCCAGTACGGACGGGACAGCTCTGAACACTGAAGCTTTCTTT	CASTDGTALNTEAFF
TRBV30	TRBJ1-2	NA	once	TGTGCCTGGATTCCCCCGGGGCTTGACTATGGCTACACCTTC	CAWIPPGLDYGYTF
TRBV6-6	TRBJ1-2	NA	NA	TGTGCCAGCAGTTACTCACCCGGCGGCCACGAGGGCTACACCTTC	CASSYSPGGHEGYTF
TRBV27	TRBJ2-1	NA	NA	TGTGCCAGCAGTCCACGGACTTGGTACGAGCAGTTCTTC	CASSPRTWYEQFF
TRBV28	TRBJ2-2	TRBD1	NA	TGTGCCAGCAGTCGGACAGGGCCGAACACCGGGGAGCTGTTTTTT	CASSRTGPNTGELFF
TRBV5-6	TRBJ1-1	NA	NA	TGTGCCAGCAGCTTGGTAGTGGGCCCAGCTTTCTTT	CASSLVVGPAFF
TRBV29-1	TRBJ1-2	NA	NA	TGCAGCGTTGACTCTGACGACTATGGCTACACCTTC	CSVDSDDYGYTF
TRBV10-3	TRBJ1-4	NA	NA	TGTGCCATCAGTCCTGAGGGTAGAGATGAAAAACTGTTTTTT	CAISPEGRDEKLFF
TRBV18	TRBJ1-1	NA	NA	TGTGCCAGCTCACCGCTACAGGGACACGAAGCTTTCTTT	CASSPLQGHEAFF
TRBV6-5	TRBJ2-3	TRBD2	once	TGTGCCAGCAGTTACTCCCTAGCGGAACTCGGGGATACGCAGTATTTT	CASSYSLAELGDTQYF
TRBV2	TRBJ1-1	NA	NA	TGTGCCAGCAGTGAACTGATAAACACTGAAGCTTTCTTT	CASSELINTEAFF
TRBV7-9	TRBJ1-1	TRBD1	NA	TGTGCCAGCAGCCCTAGGACAGGGCGGAACACTGAAGCTTTCTTT	CASSPRTGRNTEAFF
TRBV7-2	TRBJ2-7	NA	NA	TGTGCCAGCAGCCCGGACTCAGGGCCGGTCTACGAGCAGTACTTC	CASSPDSGPVYEQYF
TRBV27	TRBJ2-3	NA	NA	TGTGCCAGCAGTTTATCCCGGGACTCAAGTTTATCGGGACCCGGTAATACGCAGTATTTT	CASSLSRDSSLSGPGNTQYF
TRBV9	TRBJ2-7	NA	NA	TGTGCCAGCAGCGGGGACGGGCCCTACGAGCAGTACTTC	CASSGDGPYEQYF
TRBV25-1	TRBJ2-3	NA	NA	TGTGCCAGCAGTGGCTATCTCCAGGGCACAGATACGCAGTATTTT	CASSGYLQGTDTQYF